One and the same sample provided the 13 T cell receptor beta chains below, sequenced in a study of T-cell memory formation after mild COVID-19. Each CDR3 protein gets one entry after TCRdb re-called the 5' RACE reads with MiXCR. Of approximately 500,000 distinct CDR3 sequences listed, 25% are singletons. Specimen: PBMCs or a T cell subset sorted from them (not recorded which). The receptors derive from an adult woman who had mild COVID-19 (a few samples of this study predate the infection). Cell type and time point are not known.

The J gene is TRBJ1-1, the V gene TRBV5-1; TRBD1 matches 9 bases. Losses at the gene ends were 4 bases for V and 2 bases for J; bases not matched to a gene: 9. The CDR3 runs to 16 residues. Germline loops: CDR1 SGHRS, CDR2 YFSETQ. The CDR3 coding sequence is TGCGCCAGCAGCCGAATTACAGGGGGCAGAAACACTGAAGCTTTCTTT. This translates into CASSRITGGRNTEAFF.

The chain carries TRBV20-1 and TRBJ2-3; 9 nucleotides match TRBD2. J was trimmed by 3 bases and V by 3 bases; bases with no gene match: 7. Germline loops: CDR1 DFQATT, CDR2 SNEGSKA (reference sequence). The CDR3 runs 15 residues. The CDR3 here is CSASPLAGFTDTQYF. The CDR3 DNA reads TGCAGTGCTAGCCCCCTAGCGGGGTTTACAGATACGCAGTATTTT.

The genes are TRBV3-1 and TRBJ2-3; D tentatively fits TRBD1 or TRBD2 (7 bases each). The CDR3 has 16 residues. The V gene lost 4 bases and the J gene lost 4 bases, with 18 bases spanning the gap. Germline CDR1 reads LGHDT; CDR2 reads YNNKEL (reference sequence). The CDR3 DNA follows: TGTGCCAGCAGCCTCAGGGGGGGCAAGAGCGCAGATACGCAGTATTTT. It yields the protein CASSLRGGKSADTQYF.

CDR3 DNA sequence: TGCAGTGCTGACGACAGGGGGTACGAGCAGTACTTC. Translating it yields CSADDRGYEQYF. The chain employs TRBV20-1 and TRBJ2-7, with 9 bases lining up with TRBD1. After removal of 5 bases from V and 4 bases from J, the junction contained 3 bases not matched to a gene. Per germline, CDR1 DFQATT and CDR2 SNEGSKA (reference sequence). The CDR3 is made up of 12 amino acids.

The chain couples TRBV2 to TRBJ2-3, with D perhaps matching TRBD2 (5 bases). CDR3 length: 15 residues. The V gene lost 4 bases and the J gene lost 1 base, with 12 bases spanning the gap. Germline CDR1 and CDR2: SNHLY and FYNNEI. In nucleotides, the CDR3 is TGTGCCAGCAGTGGCGGTCTAGCACGCACAGATACGCAGTATTTT. It specifies CASSGGLARTDTQYF.

V gene TRBV4-1 combines with J gene TRBJ2-1; 10 nucleotides line up with TRBD2. Germline lookup yields CDR1 MGHRA and CDR2 YSYEKL. CDR3 length: 15 residues. Trimming at V came to 4 bases and at J to 3 bases, leaving 3 bases not matched to a gene. CDR3 nucleotides: TGCGCCAGCAGCCCTCTAGCGGGAGACTACAATGAGCAGTTCTTC. Protein: CASSPLAGDYNEQFF.

This chain joins TRBV7-6 and TRBJ1-1; no firm D call. The V end lost 5 bases, the J end lost 6 bases, and 19 bases lay between the germline ends. The CDR3 has 15 residues. Germline V gene data show CDR1 as SGHVS and CDR2 as FNYEAQ. CDR3 DNA: TGTGCCAGCAGCCCTCCTCCGACCCGAGACCCTGAAGCTTTCTTT. This gives the protein CASSPPPTRDPEAFF.

The genes are TRBV27 and TRBJ2-1; 12 bases match TRBD2. CDR3 length: 17 residues. CDR1 MNHEY and CDR2 SMNVEV come from the germline V gene (reference sequence). Trimming at V came to 5 bases and at J to 4 bases, leaving 9 bases not matched to a gene. CDR3 region: CASSPTRLAGDYNEQFF. The CDR3 nucleotides read TGTGCCAGCAGTCCCACTCGACTAGCGGGAGATTACAATGAGCAGTTCTTC.

The chain is built from TRBV20-1 and TRBJ2-2; D not certain. Germline V lookup: CDR1 DFQATT, CDR2 SNEGSKA (reference sequence). Deletions cut 4 bases from V and 0 bases from J, with 6 bases between. This CDR3 contains 13 residues. CDR3 sequence (DNA): TGCAGTGCTAACGGCCCGAACACCGGGGAGCTGTTTTTT. It yields the protein CSANGPNTGELFF.

The chain combines TRBV4-2 with TRBJ2-1; no clear D gene. The CDR3 sequence is 16 residues long. Trimming cost V 2 bases and J 0 bases, with 11 bases left between them. Germline CDR1 is LGHNA and CDR2 is YNFKEQ. CDR3 sequence reads: CASSQFATSSYNEQFF. The CDR3 nucleotides read TGTGCCAGCAGCCAATTTGCTACAAGCTCCTACAATGAGCAGTTCTTC.

The J gene is TRBJ2-7, the V gene TRBV7-2; a weak D match, TRBD1 (6 bases). Trimming stripped 4 bases from V and 0 bases from J, with 10 bases between. The CDR3 is made up of 14 amino acids. In germline, CDR1 is SGHTA, CDR2 FQGNSA. CDR3 nucleotides: TGTGCCAGCAGCTCTGACAGGCGCTCCTACGAGCAGTACTTC. Amino acids: CASSSDRRSYEQYF.

This clonotype was counted a few times. The J gene is TRBJ2-2, the V gene TRBV7-3; 7 bases match TRBD2. Per germline, CDR1 SGHTA and CDR2 FQGTGA. The CDR3 sequence is 17 residues long. Unmatched junction bases numbered 7, after V lost 3 bases and J lost 0 bases. CDR3 residues: CASSFQASGPNTGELFF. Here the CDR3 DNA reads TGTGCCAGCAGCTTTCAGGCTAGCGGCCCGAACACCGGGGAGCTGTTTTTT.

This clonotype turned up a few times. This chain uses TRBV5-1 with TRBJ2-3; D gene uncertain. CDR1 and CDR2 from the germline V gene are SGHRS and YFSETQ. V was shortened by 7 bases and J by 0 bases, with 6 bases between the two germline ends. The CDR3 runs to 12 residues. The CDR3 DNA reads as TGCGCCAGCTGGTCTAGCACAGATACGCAGTATTTT. Residues: CASWSSTDTQYF.